These T cell receptor beta chains were read from a single sample in a study of human T cells and chemical hapten exposure. TCRdb processed the RACE reads anew with MiXCR; each CDR3 protein has one entry. The repertoire holds around 300,000 distinct CDR3 sequences, with 5.5% as singletons. This specimen consisted of whole blood, obtained in connection with sensitization to the hapten diphenylcyclopropenone (DPC). The source of these receptors is a woman between 18 and 29 years old with alopecia areata. Some clones in this sample may be carry-over from other donors' samples. CDR3s leave out the opening cysteine and the closing phenylalanine or tryptophan.

V,CDR3
TRBV5-6,ASSLRQTEAF
TRBV21-1,ASSKVDSTDTQY
TRBV6-5,ASSGTGVLQPQH
TRBV7-2,ASSSTRGPRSGNEQF
TRBV20-1,SAGPPTGNAYGYT
TRBV6-5,ASSSGTGRFSEQY
TRBV6-5,ASSPRTAGNTIY
TRBV4-1,ASSHPRQRRDNEQF
TRBV6-5,ASSYSALYEQY
TRBV6-1,ASSPAGGHNEKLF
TRBV6-6,ASRETDHYGYT
TRBV12-3/TRBV12-4,ASSSNSPYEQY
TRBV6-5,ASSTETGDTEAF
TRBV28,ASSLLYGLAGGYTDTQY
TRBV18,ASSRAGGNSNEKLF
TRBV18,ASSRQGEVTQY
TRBV2,ASSEYVSGFGELF
TRBV29-1,SVIDSHNYGYT
TRBV28,ASSLVQGENQPQH
TRBV7-6,ASSRALGQTNTGELF
TRBV12-3/TRBV12-4,ASSPRELYGIQY
TRBV6-2/TRBV6-3,ASSFPGVGYEQY
TRBV4-2,ASSQVRTGTYGYT
TRBV5-4,ASSFRLPSSYNEQF
TRBV21-1,ASSKVETGRFGGPNEKLF
TRBV19,ASKPSQTGPGYT
TRBV20-1,SANSAGNTIY
TRBV10-3,AISESASGDGDTQY